This T cell receptor (beta chain) was observed in a study of blood T cell repertoires in COVID-19. The CDR3 sequence is 15 residues long. Germline CDR1 SGHTA, CDR2 FQGNSA. V was pared by 5 bases and J by 3 bases, with 7 bases of the junction left unmatched. This table comes from immunoSEQ multiplex PCR, and its TCRdb copy is limited to in-frame clones, with some not included. The data show about 62,000 clones, roughly 90% seen once. This clone was seen just once. The V gene is TRBV7-2, the J gene TRBJ1-1; TRBD1 aligns across 9 bases. Sequencing was done on a sample of peripheral blood. This TCR came from a human donor in a cohort sampled during active COVID-19. The CDR3 sequence: CASSPSTGGYTEAFF. The CDR3 region has the DNA TGTGCCAGCAGCCCCTCGACAGGGGGTTACACTGAAGCTTTCTTT.